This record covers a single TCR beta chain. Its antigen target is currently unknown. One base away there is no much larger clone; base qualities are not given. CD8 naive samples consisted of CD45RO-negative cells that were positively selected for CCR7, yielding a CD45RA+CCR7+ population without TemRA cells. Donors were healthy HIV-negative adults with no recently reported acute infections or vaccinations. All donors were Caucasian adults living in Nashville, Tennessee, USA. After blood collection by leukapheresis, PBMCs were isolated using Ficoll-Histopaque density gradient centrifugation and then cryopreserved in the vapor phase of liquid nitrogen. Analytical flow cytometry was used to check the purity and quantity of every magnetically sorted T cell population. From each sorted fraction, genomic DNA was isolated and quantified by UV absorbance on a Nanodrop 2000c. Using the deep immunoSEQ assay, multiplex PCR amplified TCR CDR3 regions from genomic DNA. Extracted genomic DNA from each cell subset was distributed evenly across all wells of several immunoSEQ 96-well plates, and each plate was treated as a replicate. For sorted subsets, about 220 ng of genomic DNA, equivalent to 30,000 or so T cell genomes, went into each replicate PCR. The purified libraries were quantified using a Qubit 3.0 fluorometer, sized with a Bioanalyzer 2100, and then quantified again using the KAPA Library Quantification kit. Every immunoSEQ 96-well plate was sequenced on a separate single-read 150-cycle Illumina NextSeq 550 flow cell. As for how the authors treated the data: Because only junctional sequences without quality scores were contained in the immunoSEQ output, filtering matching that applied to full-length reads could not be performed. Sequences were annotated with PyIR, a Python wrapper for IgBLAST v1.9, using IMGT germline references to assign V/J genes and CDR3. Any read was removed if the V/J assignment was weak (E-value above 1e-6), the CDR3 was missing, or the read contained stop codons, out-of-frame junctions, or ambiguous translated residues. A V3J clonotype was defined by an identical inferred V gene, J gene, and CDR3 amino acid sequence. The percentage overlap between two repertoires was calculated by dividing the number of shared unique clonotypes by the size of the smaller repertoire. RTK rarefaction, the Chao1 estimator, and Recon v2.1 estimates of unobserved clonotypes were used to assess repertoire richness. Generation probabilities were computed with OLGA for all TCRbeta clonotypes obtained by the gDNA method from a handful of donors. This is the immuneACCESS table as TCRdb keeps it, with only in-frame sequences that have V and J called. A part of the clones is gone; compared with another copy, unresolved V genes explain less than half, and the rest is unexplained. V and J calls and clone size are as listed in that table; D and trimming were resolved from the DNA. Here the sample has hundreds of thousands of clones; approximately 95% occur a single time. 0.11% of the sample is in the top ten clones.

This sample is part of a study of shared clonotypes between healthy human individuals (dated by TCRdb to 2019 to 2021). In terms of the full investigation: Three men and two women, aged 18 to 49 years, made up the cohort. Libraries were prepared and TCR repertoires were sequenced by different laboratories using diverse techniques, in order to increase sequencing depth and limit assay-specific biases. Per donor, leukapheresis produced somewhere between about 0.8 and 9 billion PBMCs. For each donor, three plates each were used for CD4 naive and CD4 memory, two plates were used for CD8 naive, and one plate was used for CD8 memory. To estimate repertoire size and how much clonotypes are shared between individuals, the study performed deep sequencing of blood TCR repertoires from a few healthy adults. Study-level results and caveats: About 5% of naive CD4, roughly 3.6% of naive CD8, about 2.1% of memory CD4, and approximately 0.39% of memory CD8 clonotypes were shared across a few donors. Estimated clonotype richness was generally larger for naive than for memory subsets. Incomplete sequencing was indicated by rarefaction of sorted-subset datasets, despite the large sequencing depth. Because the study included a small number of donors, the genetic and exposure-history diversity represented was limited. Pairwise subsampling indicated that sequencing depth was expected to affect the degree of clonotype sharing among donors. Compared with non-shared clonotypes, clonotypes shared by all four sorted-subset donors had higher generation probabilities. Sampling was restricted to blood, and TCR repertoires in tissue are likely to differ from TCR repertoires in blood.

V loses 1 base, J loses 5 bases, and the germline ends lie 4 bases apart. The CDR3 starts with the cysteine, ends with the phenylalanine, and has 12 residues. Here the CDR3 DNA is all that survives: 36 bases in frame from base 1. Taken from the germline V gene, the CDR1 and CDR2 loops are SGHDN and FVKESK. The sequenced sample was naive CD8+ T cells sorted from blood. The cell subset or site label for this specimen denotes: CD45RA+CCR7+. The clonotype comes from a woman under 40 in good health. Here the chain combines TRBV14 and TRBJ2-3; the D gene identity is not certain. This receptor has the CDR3 CASSQGGDTQYF. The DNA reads TGTGCCAGCAGCCAAGGGGGAGATACGCAGTATTTT.